These 27 T cell receptor beta chains share one sample of origin, sequenced in a study of blood T cell repertoires in COVID-19. Sequencing was performed with immunoSEQ multiplex PCR; in TCRdb, only in-frame clones are kept and a portion is missing. The table has fewer than 250,000 clones, 70% to 90% seen once. The material sequenced was peripheral blood. Receptors originate from a man aged 25 to 40 with COVID-19, enrolled during active disease.

This clone was counted only a few times. The V and J genes are TRBV21-1 and TRBJ1-5. TRBV21-1 is flagged as a pseudogene. The CDR3 has 16 residues. CDR3 residues: CASSPPRGVSNQPQHF. The CDR3 DNA is TGTGCCAGCAGCCCTCCCCGGGGGGTAAGCAATCAGCCCCAGCATTTT.

The CDR3 sequence is CASSLDPRGRYEQYF. The CDR3 coding sequence is TGTGCCAGCAGTTTGGACCCGCGAGGGAGGTACGAGCAGTACTTC. This chain connects TRBV6-6 to TRBJ2-7; tentatively, D is TRBD2 (6 bases). Germline assignment: CDR1 MNHNY and CDR2 SVGAGI (reference sequence). Deletions cut 4 bases from V and 4 bases from J, with 17 bases between. This CDR3 region has 15 residues.

The chain combines TRBV28 with TRBJ2-7, with D maybe TRBD2 (6 bases). Germline V gene data show CDR1 as MDHEN and CDR2 as SYDVKM. Trimming shortened V by 1 base and J by 4 bases, and 11 bases separated the two germline ends. This CDR3 is built from 14 residues. CDR3 DNA: TGTGCCAGCAGTTTATCGGGGGTTCCATACGAGCAGTACTTC. Protein sequence: CASSLSGVPYEQYF. Drawing the rest from reference TRBV28 and TRBJ2-7, the complete variable domain is DVKVTQSSRYLVKRTGEKVFLECVQDMDHENMFWYRQDPGLGLRLIYFSYDVKMKEKGDIPEGYSVSREKKERFSLILESASTNQTSMYLCASSLSGVPYEQYFGPGTRLTVT.

The chain is built from TRBV20-1 and TRBJ2-3, with 11 bases that match TRBD1. Trimming at V came to 3 bases and at J to 0 bases, leaving 8 bases not matched to a gene. The CDR3 is 17 amino acids. Germline V gives CDR1 DFQATT, CDR2 SNEGSKA (reference sequence). The CDR3 region is CSASGQGARVSTDTQYF. As DNA, the CDR3 is TGCAGTGCTAGTGGACAGGGGGCTCGTGTTAGCACAGATACGCAGTATTTT.

The chain has TRBV28 and TRBJ2-3; 12 nucleotides align to TRBD2. CDR1 and CDR2 (germline): MDHEN, SYDVKM. The CDR3 has 17 residues. J was trimmed by 7 bases and V by 2 bases; bases with no gene match: 10. Here the CDR3 reads CASSLRLWTSGKNTQYF. CDR3 in DNA: TGTGCCAGCAGTTTAAGGTTATGGACTAGCGGGAAGAATACGCAGTATTTT.

The genes are TRBV7-6 and TRBJ2-1; 8 positions match TRBD2. The V and J ends lost 8 bases and 4 bases, in that order; junction bases with no gene match: 4. Germline assignment: CDR1 SGHVS and CDR2 FNYEAQ. The CDR3 has 13 amino acids. The CDR3: CASGRGGYNEQFF. CDR3 DNA: TGTGCCAGCGGCCGGGGGGGTTACAATGAGCAGTTCTTC.

The chain joins TRBV6-5 to TRBJ1-5; 7 bases agree with TRBD1. Trimming cost V 6 bases and J 2 bases; bases outside gene matches: 4. Germline V lookup: CDR1 MNHEY, CDR2 SVGAGI. CDR3 length: 14 residues. CDR3: CASRATGGNQPQHF. The CDR3 DNA reads as TGTGCCAGCAGGGCCACAGGGGGCAATCAGCCCCAGCATTTT.

V and J are TRBV9 and TRBJ2-7; 12 bases are shared with TRBD2. The J segment lost 0 bases and the V segment lost 4 bases, leaving 5 bases of the junction unmatched. Germline V lookup: CDR1 SGDLS, CDR2 YYNGEE. The CDR3 consists of 16 residues. For the CDR3, the DNA is TGTGCCAGCAGCTGCCGGACTAGCGGGGTCTCCTACGAGCAGTACTTC. It codes for CASSCRTSGVSYEQYF.

This chain links TRBV4-2 with TRBJ2-7, with 10 bases aligning to TRBD2. Germline V gene lookup returns CDR1 LGHNA and CDR2 YNFKEQ. V gave up 0 bases and J gave up 2 bases; unmatched junction bases: 7. The CDR3 has 17 residues. The CDR3 here is CASSQESSGGETYEQYF. In DNA form, the CDR3 reads TGTGCCAGCAGCCAAGAATCTAGCGGGGGCGAAACCTACGAGCAGTACTTC.

J is TRBJ1-3 and V is TRBV10-3; TRBD1 is a possible D gene (5 bases). The CDR3 is 16 residues long. Germline V lookup: CDR1 ENHRY, CDR2 SYGVKD. Trimming stripped 1 base from V and 1 base from J, with 11 bases between. Here the CDR3 DNA reads TGTGCCATCAGTGAGTTAATAGCAGGGTCTGGAAACACCATATATTTT. Its translation is CAISELIAGSGNTIYF.

This clone appeared once. V usage is TRBV7-8 and J usage is TRBJ1-1; D uncertain. V shed 5 bases and J shed 4 bases, with 14 bases lying between them. Germline V lookup: CDR1 SGHVS, CDR2 FQNEAQ. The CDR3 totals 14 residues. CDR3 nucleotides: TGTGCCAGCAGCCCCCCGAATGAACTCACTGAAGCTTTCTTT. This codes for CASSPPNELTEAFF. Together with reference TRBV7-8 and TRBJ1-1, the CDR3 gives the full variable domain: GAGVSQSPRYKVAKRGQDVALRCDPISGHVSLFWYQQALGQGPEFLTYFQNEAQLDKSGLPSDRFFAERPEGSVSTLKIQRTQQEDSAVYLCASSPPNELTEAFFGQGTRLTVV.

This rearrangement joins TRBV6-6 to TRBJ1-2; tentative D call: TRBD1 (6 bases). The CDR3 has 14 amino acids. Trimming removed 5 bases at V and 5 bases at J, with 15 bases between. The V gene's germline CDR1 is MNHNY and CDR2 SVGAGI (reference sequence). The CDR3 DNA sequence: TGTGCCAGCAGTGATCCTACAACAGGGTATGGCTACACCTTC. Protein product: CASSDPTTGYGYTF.

The V call is TRBV18, the J call TRBJ2-1; 11 nucleotides line up with TRBD1. V lost 6 bases to trimming and J lost 4 bases; unmatched junction nucleotides: 8. Germline lookup yields CDR1 KGHSH and CDR2 LQKENI. This CDR3 is built from 16 residues. CDR3 DNA sequence: TGTGCCAGCTCTTCGCCGGGGACAGGGGGTTACAATGAGCAGTTCTTC. This codes for CASSSPGTGGYNEQFF.

This clone was recorded only once. The chain has TRBV12-3 or TRBV12-4 and TRBJ1-5, with D unclear. This CDR3 is built from 13 residues. V lost 3 bases to trimming and J lost 7 bases, with 10 bases between them. The CDR3 nucleotides are TGTGCCAGCAGTTTTGGCCCCCCCCAGCCCCAGCATTTT. It codes for CASSFGPPQPQHF.

The chain has TRBV24-1 and TRBJ2-2; D is possibly TRBD1 (6 bases). This CDR3 has 16 residues. Germline CDR1 and CDR2: KGHDR and SFDVKD. V was cut by 3 bases and J by 5 bases, with 15 bases left in between. This CDR3 is CATSDVRDTSTGELFF. CDR3 coding DNA: TGTGCCACCAGTGATGTCCGGGACACTTCGACCGGGGAGCTGTTTTTT.

The V gene is TRBV6-2 or TRBV6-3, the J gene TRBJ2-1; no clear D gene. The CDR3 consists of 13 residues. CDR1 is MNHEY, CDR2 SVGEGT, per germline. V was cut by 0 bases and J by 7 bases, with 7 bases left in between. CDR3 in DNA: TGTGCCAGCAGTTACTCGTGGGCTAATGAGCAGTTCTTC. It codes for CASSYSWANEQFF.

The V call is TRBV4-1, the J call TRBJ2-3; D possibly corresponds to TRBD1 (5 bases). V was trimmed by 0 bases and J by 10 bases, leaving 17 bases between them. CDR3 length equals 15 residues. Germline values: CDR1 MGHRA, CDR2 YSYEKL. For the CDR3, the DNA is TGCGCCAGCAGCCAAGATCCGCCAGGGCGGTACGCGCAGTATTTT. Amino acid sequence: CASSQDPPGRYAQYF.

The chain combines TRBV18 with TRBJ2-1, with TRBD2 matching 10 bases. Germline loops: CDR1 KGHSH, CDR2 LQKENI. Trimming removed 2 bases from V and 9 bases from J; junction bases left unmatched: 10. The CDR3 length is 16 residues. In nucleotides, the CDR3 is TGTGCCAGCTCACCAGCTAGCGGGAGCTTCGTCGGTGAGCAGTTCTTC. It codes for CASSPASGSFVGEQFF.

The V and J genes are TRBV3-1 (or the pseudogene TRBV3-2) and TRBJ2-4, with 8 bases fitting TRBD1. The CDR3 totals 13 residues. The J segment lost 16 bases and the V segment lost 0 bases, leaving 8 bases of the junction unmatched. Germline V CDR1 and CDR2: LGHDT, YNNKEL (reference sequence). In DNA form, the CDR3 reads TGTGCCAGCAGCCAAGACGGACAGGGAGTTGGTTACTTC. Protein: CASSQDGQGVGYF.

This chain joins TRBV11-2 and TRBJ1-1; 8 bases map to TRBD1. This CDR3 is built from 19 residues. Losses at the gene ends were 1 base for V and 2 bases for J; bases not matched to a gene: 15. Germline CDR1 and CDR2: SGHAT and FQNNGV. The chain's CDR3 is CASSLVPGGKLPLNTEAFF. Here the CDR3 DNA reads TGTGCCAGCAGCTTAGTGCCAGGGGGCAAGCTCCCATTAAACACTGAAGCTTTCTTT.

The rearrangement uses TRBV30 and TRBJ2-2, with 7 bases that match TRBD1. V dropped 8 bases and J dropped 2; count of bases not matched to a gene: 14. From germline, CDR1 is GTSNPN and CDR2 SVGIG (reference sequence). The CDR3 extends over 16 amino acids. CDR3 protein: CAGLLRGQSNTGELFF. CDR3 nucleotides: TGTGCCGGACTGCTTAGGGGACAGTCAAACACCGGGGAGCTGTTTTTT.

The chain joins TRBV30 to TRBJ1-3; perhaps TRBD1 as D (6 bases). V was trimmed by 3 bases and J by 0 bases, leaving 9 bases between them. The CDR3 length is 14 residues. Germline loops: CDR1 GTSNPN, CDR2 SVGIG (reference sequence). The CDR3 DNA follows: TGTGCCTGGAGGAGGGGGTACTCTGGAAACACCATATATTTT. It encodes CAWRRGYSGNTIYF.

The rearrangement links TRBV11-2 to TRBJ1-1, with D possibly being TRBD1 (5 bases). The germline V gene has CDR1 SGHAT and CDR2 FQNNGV. The CDR3 contains 15 residues. The V and J ends lost 2 bases and 0 bases respectively, with 10 bases between them. The DNA for the CDR3 is TGTGCCAGCAGCTTATTTGGGACTGTGAACACTGAAGCTTTCTTT. This gives the protein CASSLFGTVNTEAFF.

V and J are TRBV24-1 and TRBJ2-3; 7 nucleotides match TRBD1. CDR3 length equals 16 residues. Losses at the gene ends were 3 bases for V and 0 bases for J; bases not matched to a gene: 5. Germline CDR1 KGHDR, CDR2 SFDVKD. Here the CDR3 reads CATSDAGTVSTDTQYF. In nucleotides, the CDR3 is TGTGCCACCAGTGATGCCGGGACAGTCAGCACAGATACGCAGTATTTT.

The chain couples TRBV7-7 to TRBJ2-3; TRBD1 matches at 7 bases. The CDR3 has 15 amino acids. Germline CDR1 is SSHAT and CDR2 is FNYEAQ (reference sequence). The ends lost 1 base at V and 6 bases at J; junction bases unmatched: 7. CDR3 DNA sequence: TGTGCCAGCAGCTTAGGAGGGGGCCGTCTGGATACGCAGTATTTT. Translation: CASSLGGGRLDTQYF.

The chain is built from TRBV7-2 and TRBJ1-3; unclear D gene. The CDR3 is made up of 15 amino acids. Trimming pared 1 base from V and 3 bases from J, leaving 10 bases between. Looked up from germline, CDR1 is SGHTA and CDR2 is FQGNSA. The CDR3 sequence: CASSLGYGIGNTIYF. The CDR3 DNA follows: TGTGCCAGCAGCTTAGGGTACGGGATTGGAAACACCATATATTTT.

The V gene is TRBV7-2, the J gene TRBJ1-2; 7 nucleotides align to TRBD1. CDR1 is SGHTA, CDR2 FQGNSA, per germline. CDR3 length: 16 amino acids. The junction had 13 bases not matched to a gene; V was cut back by 1 base and J by 8 bases. The CDR3 region is CASSLGRFGQVRGYTF. The CDR3 bases are TGTGCCAGCAGCTTAGGCAGGTTCGGACAGGTTCGAGGCTACACCTTC.